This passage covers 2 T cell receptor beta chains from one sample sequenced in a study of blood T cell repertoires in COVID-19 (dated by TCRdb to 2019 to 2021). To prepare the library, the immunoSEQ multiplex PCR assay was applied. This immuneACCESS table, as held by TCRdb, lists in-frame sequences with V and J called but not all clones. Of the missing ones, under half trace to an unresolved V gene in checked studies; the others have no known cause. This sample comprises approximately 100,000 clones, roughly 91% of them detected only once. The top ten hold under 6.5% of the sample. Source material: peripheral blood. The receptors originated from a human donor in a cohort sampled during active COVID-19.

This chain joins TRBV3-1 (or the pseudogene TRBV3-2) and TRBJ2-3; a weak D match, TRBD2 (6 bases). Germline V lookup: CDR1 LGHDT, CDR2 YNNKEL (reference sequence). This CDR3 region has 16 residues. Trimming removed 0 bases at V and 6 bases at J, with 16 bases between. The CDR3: CASSQDRIRGMDTQYF. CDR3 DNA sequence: TGTGCCAGCAGCCAAGATAGGATCCGCGGGATGGATACGCAGTATTTT.

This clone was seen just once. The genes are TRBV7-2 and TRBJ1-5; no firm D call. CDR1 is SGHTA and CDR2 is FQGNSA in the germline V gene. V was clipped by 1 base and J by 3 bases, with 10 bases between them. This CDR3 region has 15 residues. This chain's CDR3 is CASSLDGRNNQPQHF. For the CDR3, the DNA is TGTGCCAGCAGCTTAGATGGCAGGAACAATCAGCCCCAGCATTTT.